This TCR beta chain was found in a study of control samples from healthy donors and cancer patients. In germline, CDR1 is SEHNR, CDR2 FQNEAQ (reference sequence). CDR3 length: 15 amino acids. Trimming stripped 3 bases from V and 6 bases from J, with 14 bases between. Data came from immunoSEQ multiplex PCR; TCRdb stores just in-frame clones and leaves some out. The table includes a few hundred thousand clones, over 75% detected once. Sequences were obtained from PBMCs. The receptor's source is a man aged 40-49 years with head and neck cancer. V is TRBV7-9 and J is TRBJ1-4; a possible D gene is TRBD1 (5 bases). This CDR3 reads CASSFSQATYEKLFF. CDR3 nucleotides: TGTGCCAGCAGCTTTTCACAGGCTACGTATGAAAAACTGTTTTTT.